The next 25 T cell receptor beta chains were all read from a single sample in a study of cytomegalovirus exposure and HLA in healthy donors (TCRdb year 2017). Receptor libraries were prepared by the immunoSEQ multiplex PCR assay. For the multiplex PCR, a mixture combining 60 forward primers for TCR Vbeta segments and 13 reverse primers for TCR Jbeta segments was used. The table was pulled from immuneACCESS by TCRdb, which kept in-frame rearrangements only. Such tables lose some clones; where checked, under half of the loss comes from unresolved V genes, and the rest has no known cause. In this sample the table shows under 200,000 clones, roughly 75% of which occur a single time. The ten largest clones represent 2% to 3% of the sample. Sample: PBMCs. Receptors were obtained from a female donor in good health and CMV-seronegative.

A few counts support this clone. V gene TRBV6-5 combines with J gene TRBJ2-7; tentatively, D is TRBD1 (6 bases). Germline-derived CDR1 and CDR2 are MNHEY and SVGAGI. The CDR3 is 15 residues long. V shed 5 bases and J shed 4 bases, with 18 bases lying between them. DNA for the CDR3: TGTGCCAGCAGTGGTCAGGCAGGGGAAGGGTACGAGCAGTACTTC. Translation: CASSGQAGEGYEQYF.

The chain links TRBV21-1 to TRBJ1-1; the D call TRBD1 from the table was never checked on the DNA. TRBV21-1 is classified as a pseudogene. This CDR3 has 15 residues. DNA for the CDR3: TGTGCCGAACAGGGGGCGAGGTGGGCGAACACTGAAGCTTTCTTT. This codes for CAEQGARWANTEAFF.

CDR3 sequence: CASSPLAGVGEQYF. The CDR3 nucleotides read TGTGCCAGTAGTCCCCTAGCGGGAGTTGGCGAGCAGTACTTC. This rearrangement joins TRBV19 to TRBJ2-7; 10 bases agree with TRBD2. Germline lookup yields CDR1 LNHDA and CDR2 SQIVND (reference sequence). The trim removed 5 bases at V and 6 bases at J, leaving 7 bases unmatched. The CDR3 is made up of 14 amino acids.

V usage is TRBV29-1 and J usage is TRBJ2-3; 7 bases are shared with TRBD2. CDR3 length equals 14 residues. CDR1 and CDR2 (germline): SQVTM, ANQGSEA. Losses at the gene ends were 2 bases for V and 4 bases for J; bases not matched to a gene: 6. The CDR3 nucleotides read TGCAGCGTTGAAAAAGCGGGGCGGGCAGATACGCAGTATTTT. Its protein is CSVEKAGRADTQYF.

This clone turned up a few times. The rearrangement joins TRBV5-1 to TRBJ2-5; D perhaps matches TRBD2 (5 bases). The J call may be wrong; the DNA end is better matched by TRBJ2-7. The CDR3 is made up of 15 amino acids. Germline V gives CDR1 SGHRS, CDR2 YFSETQ. In DNA form, the CDR3 reads TGCGCCAGCAGCTTGGCACCCGGGATACCCTACGAGCAGTACTTC. It specifies CASSLAPGIPYEQYF.

The chain joins TRBV14 to TRBJ2-6; D perhaps matches TRBD2 (6 bases). The CDR3 sequence is 17 residues long. Germline CDR1 reads SGHDN; CDR2 reads FVKESK. Trimming cost V 4 bases and J 0 bases, with 13 bases left between them. The CDR3 DNA sequence: TGTGCCAGCAGCCGAGCAGCGGGCTACTCTGGGGCCAACGTCCTGACTTTC. It yields the protein CASSRAAGYSGANVLTF.

The V gene is TRBV5-1, the J gene TRBJ2-4; TRBD1 might be the D (5 bases). Germline V CDR1 and CDR2: SGHRS, YFSETQ. The CDR3 extends over 13 amino acids. Trimming took 2 bases from V and 7 from J, leaving 10 bases between them. The CDR3, as DNA: TGCGCCAGCAGCTTACAGGTGGGCAACATTCAGTACTTC. It yields the protein CASSLQVGNIQYF. Full variable domain (remainder filled in from reference TRBV5-1 and TRBJ2-4): KAGVTQTPRYLIKTRGQQVTLSCSPISGHRSVSWYQQTPGQGLQFLFEYFSETQRNKGNFPGRFSGRQFSNSRSEMNVSTLELGDSALYLCASSLQVGNIQYFGAGTRLSVL.

This chain joins TRBV11-3 and TRBJ2-5, with D possibly matching TRBD2 (6 bases). V shed 7 bases and J shed 4 bases, with 16 bases lying between them. CDR3 length equals 14 residues. CDR1 and CDR2 (germline): SGHNT, YENEEA. CDR3 sequence reads: CASNGPGVRETQYF. Here the CDR3 DNA reads TGTGCCAGCAACGGACCGGGAGTTCGAGAGACCCAGTACTTC.

The chain recombines TRBV7-9 with TRBJ1-1, with D unclear. The CDR3 sequence is 16 residues long. Trimming stripped 1 base from V and 1 base from J, with 13 bases between. Germline assignment: CDR1 SEHNR and CDR2 FQNEAQ (reference sequence). In DNA form, the CDR3 reads TGTGCCAGCAGCTTAGAGTTGGTGCGGGGGAACACTGAAGCTTTCTTT. It translates to CASSLELVRGNTEAFF.

The chain uses TRBV19 and TRBJ1-5; the D is unclear. Germline lookup yields CDR1 LNHDA and CDR2 SQIVND (reference sequence). This CDR3 is built from 14 residues. V lost 3 bases and J 5 bases, leaving 11 bases between the germline ends. This CDR3 is CASSMIGIYQPQHF. Here the CDR3 DNA reads TGTGCCAGTAGTATGATCGGGATTTATCAGCCCCAGCATTTT.

This chain joins TRBV19 and TRBJ1-2; TRBD1 is a possible D gene (6 bases). CDR1 is LNHDA, CDR2 SQIVND, per germline (reference sequence). This CDR3 has 16 amino acids. Trimming took 5 bases from V and 1 from J, leaving 17 bases between them. CDR3 nucleotides: TGTGCCAGTAGTGGGCCAACGACAGGCGTTAACTATGGCTACACCTTC. Its translation is CASSGPTTGVNYGYTF.

This clone was counted only a few times. The chain employs TRBV4-2 and TRBJ2-5; 8 positions agree with TRBD1. J gave up 7 bases and V 1 base, and 14 bases lay outside the gene matches. Germline V gives CDR1 LGHNA, CDR2 YNFKEQ. This CDR3 comprises 17 residues. The CDR3 loop reads CASSQAGQTGAGGTQYF. Here the CDR3 DNA reads TGTGCCAGCAGCCAAGCGGGGCAGACAGGGGCCGGGGGGACCCAGTACTTC.

The chain combines TRBV6-5 with TRBJ2-3; 7 bases map to TRBD1. J lost 0 bases, V lost 6 bases, and 6 bases had no gene match. This CDR3 contains 15 residues. Looked up from germline, CDR1 is MNHEY and CDR2 is SVGAGI. The CDR3 DNA reads TGTGCCAGCAGCCCGACAGGGCTCAGCACAGATACGCAGTATTTT. This codes for CASSPTGLSTDTQYF.

This chain joins TRBV6-1 and TRBJ2-2, with 15 bases matching TRBD2. The CDR3 sequence is 16 residues long. CDR1 MNHNS and CDR2 SASEGT come from the germline V gene. V shed 4 bases and J 6 bases; nucleotides not matched to a gene: 3. CDR3 nucleotide sequence: TGTGCCAGCAGTGGGACTAGCGGGGGGGGTGCCGGGGAGCTGTTTTTT. Translation: CASSGTSGGGAGELFF.

The V and J genes are TRBV7-2 and TRBJ1-1, with D perhaps TRBD1 (5 bases). Trimming took 5 bases from V and 0 from J, leaving 7 bases between them. The CDR3 has 13 residues. Germline V gives CDR1 SGHTA, CDR2 FQGNSA. The CDR3: CASSPTVNTEAFF. CDR3 DNA sequence: TGTGCCAGCAGCCCGACAGTGAACACTGAAGCTTTCTTT.

This chain links TRBV6-5 with TRBJ1-4; D is perhaps TRBD1 (6 bases). Germline-derived CDR1 and CDR2 are MNHEY and SVGAGI. The CDR3 length is 14 residues. V was cut by 6 bases and J by 0 bases, with 8 bases left in between. CDR3 protein: CASSPGATNEKLFF. In nucleotides, the CDR3 is TGTGCCAGCAGCCCAGGGGCAACTAATGAAAAACTGTTTTTT.

The gene calls are TRBV7-2 and TRBJ2-3, with unresolved D. V lost 1 base and J lost 2, with 10 bases in between. Germline CDR1 and CDR2: SGHTA and FQGNSA. This CDR3 is built from 15 residues. In DNA form, the CDR3 reads TGTGCCAGCAGCTTAGGCGTAGCCTCCACAGATACGCAGTATTTT. Protein product: CASSLGVASTDTQYF.

The chain uses TRBV27 and TRBJ2-5; D not resolved. Trimming left V 6 bases short and J 0 bases short, with 5 bases between. The CDR3 covers 12 residues. Germline-derived CDR1 and CDR2 are MNHEY and SMNVEV (reference sequence). CDR3 DNA sequence: TGTGCCAGCAGCCTAGACCAAGAGACCCAGTACTTC. Protein sequence: CASSLDQETQYF.

The chain employs TRBV7-9 and TRBJ1-4, with 9 nucleotides matching TRBD1. The CDR3 contains 16 residues. V shed 6 bases and J 7 bases; nucleotides not matched to a gene: 12. The germline V gene encodes CDR1 SEHNR and CDR2 FQNEAQ (reference sequence). The CDR3 sequence: CASRIGGDRGGEKLFF. CDR3 DNA: TGTGCCAGCAGGATCGGGGGTGACAGGGGGGGTGAAAAACTGTTTTTT.

This chain links TRBV9 with TRBJ2-1, with 12 nucleotides matching TRBD1. Germline CDR1 and CDR2: SGDLS and YYNGEE. J was trimmed by 0 bases and V by 3 bases; bases with no gene match: 10. This CDR3 has 19 amino acids. The CDR3 loop reads CASSEYGTGGQSSYNEQFF. In DNA form, the CDR3 reads TGTGCCAGCAGCGAATACGGGACAGGGGGCCAGAGCTCCTACAATGAGCAGTTCTTC.

The chain couples TRBV7-9 to TRBJ1-4; TRBD1 matches 8 bases. This CDR3 has 14 amino acids. V gave up 1 base and J gave up 7 bases; unmatched junction bases: 2. The germline V gene has CDR1 SEHNR and CDR2 FQNEAQ (reference sequence). DNA for the CDR3: TGTGCCAGCAGCTTAGGAACAGGGGGTGAAAAACTGTTTTTT. This codes for CASSLGTGGEKLFF.

The chain carries TRBV11-2 and TRBJ2-3; D might be TRBD2 (6 bases). Trimming removed 6 bases from V and 5 bases from J, with 18 bases in between. Looked up from germline, CDR1 is SGHAT and CDR2 is FQNNGV. CDR3 length: 15 residues. The CDR3 region is CASSRNDWGGDTQYF. In DNA form, the CDR3 reads TGTGCCAGCAGTCGTAATGATTGGGGAGGAGATACGCAGTATTTT.

The chain combines TRBV23-1 with TRBJ2-3, with TRBD2 as a possible D gene (5 bases). TRBV23-1 is labeled an ORF, and its function is uncertain. The CDR3 spans 16 residues. Trimming took off 0 bases at V and 6 bases at J, with 16 bases between the two ends. This CDR3 reads CASSQSTRVSHDTQYF. The DNA of the CDR3 is TGCGCCAGCAGTCAATCGACGCGGGTCTCACACGATACGCAGTATTTT.

CDR3 region: CASNMRAYSNQPQHF. The CDR3 DNA reads as TGTGCCAGCAACATGAGGGCCTATAGCAATCAGCCCCAGCATTTT. The V gene is TRBV21-1, the J gene TRBJ1-5. TRBV21-1 is assigned pseudogene status. This CDR3 has 15 amino acids.

This chain joins TRBV4-1 and TRBJ1-4; D ambiguous. Germline V gives CDR1 MGHRA, CDR2 YSYEKL. V was trimmed by 0 bases and J by 2 bases, leaving 19 bases between them. CDR3 size: 19 residues. The CDR3 sequence: CASSQDPSLKSGTNEKLFF. The CDR3, as DNA: TGCGCCAGCAGCCAAGATCCCTCTCTTAAAAGCGGGACTAATGAAAAACTGTTTTTT.